One sample yielded the 8 T cell receptor beta chains listed below, sequenced in a study of T-cell memory formation after mild COVID-19. TCRdb re-called the 5' RACE reads through MiXCR, storing one row per CDR3 protein. The sample has approximately 490,000 distinct CDR3 sequences, 20% seen once. The sequencing sample was made of PBMCs or a T cell subset sorted from them (not recorded which). The origin of the receptors is an adult woman who had mild COVID-19 (a few samples of this study predate the infection). Cell type and time point are not known.

The V and J genes are TRBV11-2 and TRBJ1-5, with D maybe TRBD1 (6 bases). V shed 5 bases and J shed 9 bases, with 14 bases lying between them. Germline values: CDR1 SGHAT, CDR2 FQNNGV. The CDR3 runs to 13 residues. CDR3 in DNA: TGTGCCAGCAGCCATGGGGGCAGGCGGCCCCAGCATTTT. It codes for CASSHGGRRPQHF.

The chain links TRBV7-8 to TRBJ2-2; 7 nucleotides agree with TRBD1. With 5 bases clipped from V and 7 bases from J, the junction kept 13 bases outside the gene matches. CDR1 and CDR2 (germline): SGHVS, FQNEAQ. CDR3 length: 16 residues. The CDR3 coding sequence is TGTGCCAGCAGCCCGAACGACAGGGCGTTAGGCGGGGAGCTGTTTTTT. It translates to CASSPNDRALGGELFF.

The V gene is TRBV18, the J gene TRBJ2-2; 7 positions agree with TRBD2. Trimming cost V 2 bases and J 4 bases; bases outside gene matches: 13. Germline-derived CDR1 and CDR2 are KGHSH and LQKENI. The CDR3 loop spans 18 amino acids. CDR3 protein: CASSPKQAGVGSTGELFF. For the CDR3, the DNA is TGTGCCAGCTCACCAAAGCAGGCGGGAGTCGGGAGCACCGGGGAGCTGTTTTTT.

Notes on this clonotype: A much larger clonotype is one base distant, so this may be a read error. The genes are TRBV27 and TRBJ1-2; 8 positions agree with TRBD1. The CDR3 sequence is 13 residues long. With V trimmed by 5 bases and J by 4 bases, 3 bases remained unmatched. Per the germline V gene, CDR1 is MNHEY and CDR2 is SMNVEV (reference sequence). The DNA of the CDR3 is TGTGCCAGCAGTAGACAGGGGATCTATGGCTACACCTTC. Encoded protein: CASSRQGIYGYTF.

The genes are TRBV5-1 and TRBJ1-2, with D perhaps matching TRBD1 (6 bases). Germline V gene sequence: CDR1 SGHRS, CDR2 YFSETQ. The CDR3 loop spans 14 amino acids. Trimming shortened V by 3 bases and J by 6 bases, and 15 bases separated the two germline ends. Here the CDR3 DNA reads TGCGCCAGCAGCTATCAGGACAGCGAGCATGGCTACACCTTC. This sequence encodes CASSYQDSEHGYTF.

The table lists this clonotype with a few counts. The CDR3 DNA follows: TGTGCCACCCAGGACAGTAGGGACCCACGCCCAGATACGCAGTATTTT. Translating gives CATQDSRDPRPDTQYF. V usage is TRBV24-1 and J usage is TRBJ2-3, with a possible D match to TRBD1 (6 bases). This CDR3 has 16 amino acids. Trimming removed 9 bases from V and 4 bases from J, with 22 bases in between. Looked up from germline, CDR1 is KGHDR and CDR2 is SFDVKD.

This clonotype appeared a few times. The rearrangement joins TRBV29-1 to TRBJ1-2; D gene uncertain. Trimming removed 4 bases from V and 2 bases from J, with 14 bases in between. The CDR3 runs to 14 residues. CDR1 and CDR2 from the germline V gene are SQVTM and ANQGSEA. CDR3 residues: CSVGGLPVNYGYTF. The CDR3 coding sequence is TGCAGCGTTGGCGGACTGCCTGTAAACTATGGCTACACCTTC.

V and J are TRBV4-1 and TRBJ2-7; 7 bases match TRBD1. The CDR3 is made up of 14 amino acids. Trimming removed 2 bases from V and 2 bases from J; junction bases left unmatched: 3. The germline V gene has CDR1 MGHRA and CDR2 YSYEKL. CDR3 sequence: CASSQRTGAYEQYF. CDR3 nucleotide sequence: TGCGCCAGCAGCCAAAGGACAGGAGCCTACGAGCAGTACTTC.